This T cell receptor beta chain originates from a study of T cell responses to AZD1222 COVID-19 vaccine. General observations from the study: Repertoires were collected only later (after the peak T cell response had occurred). Distributed over spike, vaccine-associated CD4 TCRs predominated at 160-218 and 743-854. Donors were chiefly white British, with a greater number of females, and clonal diversity was perhaps underestimated.

In regard to this clone: As yet, its antigen is unknown.

Assay used: immunoSEQ multiplex PCR; TCRdb lists only in-frame clones, some missing. The sample includes 90,000 or so clones, around 86% of them seen just once. V lost 2 bases to trimming and J lost 7 bases; unmatched junction nucleotides: 7. The germline V gene encodes CDR1 MNHNS and CDR2 SASEGT. The CDR3 loop spans 15 amino acids. The source is an adult in good health. This specimen was peripheral blood, taken on day 0 of AZD1222 vaccination. The J gene is TRBJ2-2, the V gene TRBV6-1; TRBD2 matches 7 bases. This CDR3 is CASSERAGVGGELFF. The CDR3 DNA follows: TGTGCCAGCAGTGAAAGGGCGGGAGTAGGCGGGGAGCTGTTTTTT.